The 12 T cell receptor beta chains reported below all come from one sample, sequenced in a study of beta chain features in type 1 diabetes. General study findings and limits: Shorter TCRB CDR3s, moderately but significantly so, marked every one of the four CD4+ subsets in Type 1 diabetes patients.

All of the isolated RNA was reverse transcribed, so expressed TCRB transcripts were sequenced. Sequenced by immunoSEQ multiplex PCR; TCRdb stores in-frame clones only, minus some. The sample yields more than 120,000 clones, 10% to 15% seen once. These receptors' targets are unknown. Sequenced material: central memory CD4+ T cells from blood. The receptors were sampled from a man aged 18 to 35 with type 1 diabetes.

The chain carries TRBV27 and TRBJ2-7; D ambiguous. Per germline, CDR1 MNHEY and CDR2 SMNVEV (reference sequence). The CDR3 contains 14 residues. The V and J ends lost 2 bases and 3 bases respectively, with 11 bases between them. DNA for the CDR3: TGTGCCAGCAGTTTAAGACACCTTGGCTACGAGCAGTACTTC. Translating gives CASSLRHLGYEQYF.

This clone was detected only a few times. V and J are TRBV4-2 and TRBJ2-6; maybe TRBD2 (5 bases). This CDR3 is built from 17 residues. V shed 0 bases and J shed 0 bases, with 9 bases lying between them. The germline V gene has CDR1 LGHNA and CDR2 YNFKEQ. The CDR3 bases are TGTGCCAGCAGCCAAGATGGCGCGGGCTCTGGGGCCAACGTCCTGACTTTC. Translating gives CASSQDGAGSGANVLTF.

A few counts support this clone. The chain uses TRBV6-5 and TRBJ2-7, with 8 bases lining up with TRBD2. The trim removed 10 bases at V and 0 bases at J, leaving 5 bases unmatched. This CDR3 region has 13 residues. Germline-derived CDR1 and CDR2 are MNHEY and SVGAGI. The CDR3 reads CATSGGTSYEQYF. CDR3 nucleotides: TGTGCCACCAGCGGGGGAACCTCCTACGAGCAGTACTTC.

The chain recombines TRBV5-1 with TRBJ1-1; D might be TRBD1 (6 bases). Germline CDR1 reads SGHRS; CDR2 reads YFSETQ. This CDR3 is 14 amino acids long. V lost 0 bases, J lost 11 bases, and 17 bases lay in between. CDR3 protein: CASSLADNRDTAFF. Here the CDR3 DNA reads TGCGCCAGCAGCTTGGCGGACAACCGGGACACGGCTTTCTTT. The full variable domain, in which reference TRBV5-1 and TRBJ1-1 provide the parts outside the CDR3, is KAGVTQTPRYLIKTRGQQVTLSCSPISGHRSVSWYQQTPGQGLQFLFEYFSETQRNKGNFPGRFSGRQFSNSRSEMNVSTLELGDSALYLCASSLADNRDTAFFGQGTRLTVV.

The chain is built from TRBV19 and TRBJ2-7; no clear D gene. Germline V gene lookup returns CDR1 LNHDA and CDR2 SQIVND (reference sequence). This CDR3 has 13 amino acids. V gave up 0 bases and J gave up 6 bases, with 9 bases separating them. CDR3 sequence (DNA): TGTGCCAGTAGTATAGAAGAAAGGAGCGAGCAGTACTTC. The encoded protein is CASSIEERSEQYF.

The chain has TRBV6-1 and TRBJ1-1; D is undetermined. Germline V CDR1 and CDR2: MNHNS, SASEGT. The V and J ends lost 5 bases and 1 base respectively, with 11 bases between them. This CDR3 is built from 14 residues. The CDR3 region has the DNA TGTGCCAGCAGTCAACCCCCACGGAACACTGAAGCTTTCTTT. It yields the protein CASSQPPRNTEAFF.

This clone was found a few times. The chain links TRBV29-1 to TRBJ2-2; D unclear. Between the trimmed V and J ends, which lost 3 bases and 1 base, there was a span of 6 bases. The CDR3 spans 13 residues. CDR1 and CDR2 (germline): SQVTM, ANQGSEA. Here the CDR3 reads CSVDSGNTGELFF. In DNA, the CDR3 is TGCAGCGTTGATTCCGGGAACACCGGGGAGCTGTTTTTT.

V usage is TRBV6-5 and J usage is TRBJ2-7; D might be TRBD1 or TRBD2, each matching 5 bases. Per the germline V gene, CDR1 is MNHEY and CDR2 is SVGAGI. The V and J ends lost 6 bases and 5 bases respectively, with 17 bases between them. This CDR3 has 14 residues. The CDR3 loop reads CASSPLGRDHEQYF. CDR3 nucleotides: TGTGCCAGCAGCCCCCTGGGCAGGGACCACGAGCAGTACTTC.

J is TRBJ2-5 and V is TRBV10-1; 9 bases match TRBD1. This CDR3 contains 13 residues. The germline CDR1 and CDR2 sequences are WNHNN and SYGVQD (reference sequence). V shed 8 bases, J shed 7 bases, and the junction held 8 bases outside the gene matches. For the CDR3, the DNA is TGCGCCAGCGGAACCGGACAGGGGCTGACCCAGTACTTC. This codes for CASGTGQGLTQYF.

This clone was recorded at least ten times. The rearrangement uses TRBV4-2 and TRBJ2-3; D remains ambiguous. The CDR3 contains 15 residues. Germline assignment: CDR1 LGHNA and CDR2 YNFKEQ. Trimming took 0 bases from V and 1 from J, leaving 8 bases between them. In nucleotides, the CDR3 is TGTGCCAGCAGCCAAGATGGTGTGGGCACAGATACGCAGTATTTT. As protein: CASSQDGVGTDTQYF.

V gene TRBV4-2 combines with J gene TRBJ1-1; D gene ambiguous. Trimming cost V 0 bases and J 2 bases, with 7 bases left between them. The germline V gene encodes CDR1 LGHNA and CDR2 YNFKEQ. This CDR3 has 14 residues. This CDR3 reads CASSQDLLNTEAFF. The CDR3 bases are TGTGCCAGCAGCCAAGATCTGCTAAACACTGAAGCTTTCTTT.

V usage is TRBV29-1 and J usage is TRBJ1-1; the D is unclear. Deletions cut 1 base from V and 2 bases from J, with 11 bases between. The germline gives CDR1 SQVTM, CDR2 ANQGSEA. This CDR3 is 14 amino acids long. The CDR3 reads CSVEVRDINTEAFF. For the CDR3, the DNA is TGCAGCGTTGAAGTGAGAGACATCAACACTGAAGCTTTCTTT.